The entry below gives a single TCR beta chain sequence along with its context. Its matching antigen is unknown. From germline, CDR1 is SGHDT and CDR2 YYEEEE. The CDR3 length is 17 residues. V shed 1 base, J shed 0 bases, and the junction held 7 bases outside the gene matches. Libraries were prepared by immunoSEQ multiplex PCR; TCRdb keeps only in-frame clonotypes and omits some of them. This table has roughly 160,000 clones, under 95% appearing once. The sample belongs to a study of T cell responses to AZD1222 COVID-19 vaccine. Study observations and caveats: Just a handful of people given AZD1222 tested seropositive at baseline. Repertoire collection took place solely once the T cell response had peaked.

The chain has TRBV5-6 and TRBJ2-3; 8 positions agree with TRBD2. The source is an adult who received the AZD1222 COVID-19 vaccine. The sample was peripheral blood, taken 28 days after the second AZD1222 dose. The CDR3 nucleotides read TGTGCCAGCAGCTTGTGGGCTAGCGGGCTTAGCACAGATACGCAGTATTTT. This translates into CASSLWASGLSTDTQYF.